These T cell receptor beta chains were read from a single sample in a study of cytomegalovirus exposure and HLA in healthy donors. The assay was immunoSEQ multiplex PCR, and TCRdb's table has in-frame clones only and misses some. In all, the sample yields approximately 110,000 clones. Sequenced input: PBMCs. All receptors come from a man aged 25 to 45 in good health and CMV-seronegative. CDR3s include the opening cysteine and the closing phenylalanine or tryptophan. Each record gives: D gene, J gene, CDR3 length, V gene, CDR3 DNA, CDR3 protein. A D gene is named only where the DNA matches it firmly.

.,TRBJ1-4,15,TRBV5-1,TGCGCCAGCAGCTTGGGACCCGGGGGGAATGAAAAACTGTTTTTT,CASSLGPGGNEKLFF
TRBD1,TRBJ1-1,14,TRBV29-1,TGCAGCGTTGTAATAAGGACAGGGTCAACTGAAGCTTTCTTT,CSVVIRTGSTEAFF
TRBD1,TRBJ2-5,15,TRBV5-1,TGCGCCAGCAGCCCAGGACAGGGGTCGGCGGAGACCCAGTACTTC,CASSPGQGSAETQYF
.,TRBJ2-3,15,TRBV11-3,TGTGCCAGCAGCTTAAGCACTAGCCGGGAAGATACGCAGTATTTT,CASSLSTSREDTQYF
.,TRBJ2-7,14,TRBV21-1,TGTGCCAGCAGTCTAAGGCGGATGGCCTACGAGCAGTACTTC,CASSLRRMAYEQYF
.,TRBJ1-6,15,TRBV5-1,TGCGCCAGCAGCTTTTGGAGCTCCTATAATTCACCCCTCCACTTT,CASSFWSSYNSPLHF
.,TRBJ2-7,12,TRBV2,TGTGCCAGCAGATTAGAGACAAACGAGCAGTACTTC,CASRLETNEQYF
.,TRBJ1-2,14,TRBV5-1,TGCGCCAGCAGCATCGAGCCACAGATCTATGGCTACACCTTC,CASSIEPQIYGYTF
TRBD2,TRBJ2-7,15,TRBV25-1,TGTGCCAGCAGTGAGGGGCTAGCGGGAGGGTTCGAGCAGTACTTC,CASSEGLAGGFEQYF
TRBD2,TRBJ2-7,14,TRBV7-3,TGTGCCAGCAGCTTAGCGGGGGGACCCTACGAGCAGTACTTC,CASSLAGGPYEQYF
TRBD2,TRBJ2-2,17,TRBV5-1,TGCGCCAGCAGCTTCTTTCCCGCGGGGGAGAACACCGGGGAGCTGTTTTTT,CASSFFPAGENTGELFF
TRBD1,TRBJ1-2,15,TRBV5-6,TGTGCCAGCAGCCCGGGACAGGAAGGACCTTATGGCTACACCTTC,CASSPGQEGPYGYTF
TRBD1,TRBJ1-6,13,TRBV5-1,TGCGCCAGCACCCAGGGGGCCAATTCACCCCTCCACTTT,CASTQGANSPLHF
TRBD1,TRBJ2-1,14,TRBV30,TGTGCCTGGAGAGGGGACAGGGTGAAGAATGAGCAGTTCTTC,CAWRGDRVKNEQFF
.,TRBJ1-4,14,TRBV28,TGTGCCAGCAGTTTTGGGCCGCCTAATGAAAAACTGTTTTTT,CASSFGPPNEKLFF
TRBD2,TRBJ2-2,14,TRBV7-2,TGTGCCAGCAGCTTGGCCGGGACTAGCGGGGAGCTGTTTTTT,CASSLAGTSGELFF
.,TRBJ1-5,17,TRBV5-1,TGCGCCAGCAGCTCCTCCGACCTACAGGAGCCGAATCAGCCCCAGCATTTT,CASSSSDLQEPNQPQHF
.,TRBJ1-6,13,TRBV7-9,TGTGCCAGCAGCTTAGAAGCCACCCAGGCCCTCCACTTT,CASSLEATQALHF
TRBD1,TRBJ1-2,13,TRBV5-1,TGCGCCAGCAGCGCGTCAACAGGGGCCGGCTACACCTTC,CASSASTGAGYTF
.,TRBJ2-5,16,TRBV5-1,TGCGCCAGCAGCTTGCGTTCCCAGGTCACCCAAGAGACCCAGTACTTC,CASSLRSQVTQETQYF
TRBD1,TRBJ2-7,15,TRBV19,TGTGCCAGTAGTAGTCTCCCGGGACAGGGCTACGAGCAGTACTTC,CASSSLPGQGYEQYF
.,TRBJ1-3,14,TRBV4-2,TGTGCCAGCAGCCTCCCCGGGACTGGAAACACCATATATTTT,CASSLPGTGNTIYF
TRBD1,TRBJ2-2,15,TRBV2,TGTGCCAGCAGTGGCAGGGGGCGGGACACCGGGGAGCTGTTTTTT,CASSGRGRDTGELFF
.,TRBJ2-3,14,TRBV6-5,TGTGCCAGCAGCTCCGACAGATACACAGATACGCAGTATTTT,CASSSDRYTDTQYF
.,TRBJ2-3,14,TRBV15,TGTGCCACCAGCGGCGGGTCCTCAGCAGATACGCAGTATTTT,CATSGGSSADTQYF
.,TRBJ1-2,13,TRBV6-5,TGTGCCACAAGGGGGGGACCGGACTATGGCTACACCTTC,CATRGGPDYGYTF
.,TRBJ1-4,14,TRBV27,TGTGCCAGCAGTTCTCAGGCTTCTTTCGAAAAACTGTTTTTT,CASSSQASFEKLFF
.,TRBJ1-4,12,TRBV29-1,TGCAGCGTTGTTGGCCTTAATGAAAAACTGTTTTTT,CSVVGLNEKLFF
TRBD2,TRBJ2-1,16,TRBV5-5,TGTGCCAGCAGCAGTGGGAGACTAGCTGGGGTAAATGAGCAGTTCTTC,CASSSGRLAGVNEQFF
TRBD1,TRBJ1-1,13,TRBV28,TGTGCCAGCAGTTCGGGACAGAACGAGGAAGCTTTCTTT,CASSSGQNEEAFF
.,TRBJ2-7,14,TRBV27,TGTGCCAGCAGTTTGTCCCCGGAGACCTACGAGCAGTACTTC,CASSLSPETYEQYF
.,TRBJ2-6,18,TRBV19,TGTGCCAGTAGTATGGGAGGCATCTCATACTCTGGGGCCAACGTCCTGACTTTC,CASSMGGISYSGANVLTF
.,TRBJ1-2,15,TRBV6-5,TGTGCCAGCAGTTACTCGGGCGAGCCTAACTATGGCTACACCTTC,CASSYSGEPNYGYTF
.,TRBJ2-2,14,TRBV7-6,TGTGCCAGCAGCCCATACATAGCCTCCGGGGAGCTGTTTTTT,CASSPYIASGELFF
.,TRBJ1-1,15,TRBV9,TGTGCCAGCAGCGTTGGAGCCGAATTGAACACTGAAGCTTTCTTT,CASSVGAELNTEAFF
.,TRBJ1-1,16,TRBV4-1,TGCGCCAGCAGCCGACCATCGGGCGGGGCACACACTGAAGCTTTCTTT,CASSRPSGGAHTEAFF
TRBD2,TRBJ2-1,14,TRBV9,TGTGCCAGCGGGAGCGGGGGGATGAAAAATGAGCAGTTCTTC,CASGSGGMKNEQFF
TRBD1,TRBJ2-7,15,TRBV7-9,TGTGCCAGCACCATGGCGGACAGGGGCCCCTACGAGCAGTACTTC,CASTMADRGPYEQYF
.,TRBJ2-7,15,TRBV28,TGTGCCAGCAGTACCTTTTTGGGCCTTACCTACGAGCAGTACTTC,CASSTFLGLTYEQYF
.,TRBJ2-4,18,TRBV4-2,TGTGCCAGCAGCCAAAATTATAGGGGGGGGAGGGCCAAAAACATTCAGTACTTC,CASSQNYRGGRAKNIQYF
.,TRBJ2-7,11,TRBV7-2,TGTGCCAGCAGCTTAGATCAGGAGCAGTACTTC,CASSLDQEQYF
TRBD2,TRBJ2-7,16,TRBV7-2,TGTGCCAGCAGCTTAGCGGGGCGGGGGGGGACCTACGAGCAGTACTTC,CASSLAGRGGTYEQYF
.,TRBJ1-5,14,TRBV11-2,TGTGCCAGCAGCCGGACAGATAGCAATCAGCCCCAGCATTTT,CASSRTDSNQPQHF
TRBD1,TRBJ1-1,13,TRBV7-3,TGTGCCAGCAGCCCGGACAGGAGGGCTGAAGCTTTCTTT,CASSPDRRAEAFF
TRBD2,TRBJ2-7,16,TRBV19,TGTGCCAGTAGTATGACGGCGGGGGGGCCCCTCGCCGAGCAGTACTTC,CASSMTAGGPLAEQYF
TRBD1,TRBJ1-3,18,TRBV9,TGTGCCAGCAGCGTAGGTCGGAGACGAACAGGGGAAGGAAACACCATATATTTT,CASSVGRRRTGEGNTIYF
TRBD1,TRBJ2-7,13,TRBV5-1,TGCGCCAGCAGTACTGGACAGGGCTACGAGCAGTACTTC,CASSTGQGYEQYF
.,TRBJ1-2,12,TRBV5-1,TGCGCCAGCACCGACGGGAACTATGGCTACACCTTC,CASTDGNYGYTF
.,TRBJ2-7,14,TRBV18,TGTGCCAGCTCACCATCGGGTGGAACCTACGAGCAGTACTTC,CASSPSGGTYEQYF
TRBD2,TRBJ2-3,14,TRBV2,TGTGCCAGCAATTCCGGGACTAGGACAGATACGCAGTATTTT,CASNSGTRTDTQYF
TRBD1,TRBJ2-3,20,TRBV2,TGTGCCAGCAGTTCTAAATTCCCAGGAGGCGGGTTCTTGGGGACAGATACGCAATATTTT,CASSSKFPGGGFLGTDTQYF
.,TRBJ1-2,15,TRBV5-1,TGCGCCAGCAGCTTAGCAGATTATGACTACTATGGCTACACCTTC,CASSLADYDYYGYTF
.,TRBJ2-2,13,TRBV6-6,TGTGCCAGCAGGTCCACCAGCACCGGGGAGCTGTTTTTT,CASRSTSTGELFF
TRBD1,TRBJ2-7,14,TRBV5-1,TGCGCCAGCAGCTTGGGTACAGGGGATAACGAGCAGTACTTC,CASSLGTGDNEQYF
.,TRBJ2-7,15,TRBV19,TGTGCCAGTAGTATCACCGATGACAGAAACTACGAGCAGTACTTC,CASSITDDRNYEQYF